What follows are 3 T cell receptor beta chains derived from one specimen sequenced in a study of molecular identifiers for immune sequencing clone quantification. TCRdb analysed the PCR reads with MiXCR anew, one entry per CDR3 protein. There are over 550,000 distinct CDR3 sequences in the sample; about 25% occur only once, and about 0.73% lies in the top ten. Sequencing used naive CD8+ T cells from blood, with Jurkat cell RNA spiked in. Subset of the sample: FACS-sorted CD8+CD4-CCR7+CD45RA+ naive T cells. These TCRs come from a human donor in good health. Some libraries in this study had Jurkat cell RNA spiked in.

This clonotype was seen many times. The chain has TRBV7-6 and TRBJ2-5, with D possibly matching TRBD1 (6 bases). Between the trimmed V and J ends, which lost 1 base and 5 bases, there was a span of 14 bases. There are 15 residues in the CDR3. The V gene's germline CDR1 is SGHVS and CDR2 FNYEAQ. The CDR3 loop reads CASSLGARGFETQYF. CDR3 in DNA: TGTGCCAGCAGCTTAGGGGCCAGGGGATTCGAGACCCAGTACTTC.

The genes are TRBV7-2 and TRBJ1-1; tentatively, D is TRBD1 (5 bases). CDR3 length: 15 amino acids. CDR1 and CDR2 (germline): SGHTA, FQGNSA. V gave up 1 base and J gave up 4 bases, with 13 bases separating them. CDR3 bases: TGTGCCAGCAGCTTAGGTCTGGGGGAGTTCACTGAAGCTTTCTTT. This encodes CASSLGLGEFTEAFF.

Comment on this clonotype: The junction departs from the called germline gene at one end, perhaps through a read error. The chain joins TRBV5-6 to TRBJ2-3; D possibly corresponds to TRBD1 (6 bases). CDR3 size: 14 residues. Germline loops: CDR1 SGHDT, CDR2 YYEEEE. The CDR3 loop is CTSSLGRGSDTQYF. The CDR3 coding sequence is TGTACCAGCAGCTTGGGCAGGGGATCAGATACGCAGTATTTT.